This T cell receptor beta chain was sequenced during a study of blood T cell repertoires in COVID-19. Looking at the study overall: There were acute and convalescent COVID-19 samples, and they came from the United States, Italy and Spain. T cells, B-cell-depleted T cells, or PBMCs provided the cDNA or gDNA that served as material.

V lost 6 bases and J lost 4, with 14 bases in between. Germline V lookup: CDR1 SGHKS, CDR2 YYEKEE (reference sequence). This CDR3 has 14 amino acids. Assay: immunoSEQ multiplex PCR; the TCRdb copy retains only in-frame clones and omits some. The sample lists hundreds of thousands of clones; around 90% were seen once. This rearrangement joins TRBV5-5 to TRBJ1-5; D remains unclear. This sequence was found in a man between 70 and 80 years old with acute or convalescent COVID-19. The specimen sequenced was peripheral blood. CDR3 amino acids: CASNPDGLNQPQHF. CDR3 sequence (DNA): TGTGCCAGCAACCCGGACGGACTTAATCAGCCCCAGCATTTT.